The clone carrying this TCR beta chain came up many times. The source of the sample is a study of blood T cells in healthy people across ages. V lost 1 base and J lost 5, with 15 bases in between. CDR1 and CDR2 from the germline V gene are LGHNA and YSLEER. The CDR3 is 15 amino acids. The second PCR ran roughly 7 to 12 cycles with a sample-barcoded 5' primer and J-beta primers. TCRdb ran MiXCR on the 5' RACE reads and lists one entry per CDR3 protein. The sample has some 1.5 million distinct CDR3 sequences; roughly 27% are singletons. This receptor was obtained from a woman in her 30s in good health. V usage is TRBV4-3 and J usage is TRBJ2-7; D is perhaps TRBD1 (8 bases). Source material: blood. The DNA of the CDR3 is TGCGCCAGCAGCCAAGGTGGACAGGGAGGGAACGAGCAGTACTTC. Amino acids: CASSQGGQGGNEQYF.